The clone carrying this T cell receptor beta chain has more than one count but fewer than ten. Its target is not known. The data derive from a study of type 1 regulatory T cells. Study as a whole: An in vitro protocol generated T-allo10, a Tr1-enriched, alloantigen-specific CD4 T cell product.

Study-wide results and caveats: Type 1 regulatory T cells had a more restricted TCR repertoire than non-type 1 regulatory T cells.

The germline CDR1 and CDR2 sequences are DFQATT and SNEGSKA (reference sequence). The CDR3 is made up of 16 amino acids. V shed 2 bases, J shed 5 bases, and the junction held 10 bases outside the gene matches. TCRdb reanalysed the reads using MiXCR and keeps one entry per CDR3 protein. The sample contains roughly 46,000 distinct CDR3 sequences, 10% to 15% of which appear only once. This sequence joins TRBV20-1 and TRBJ2-7; 12 bases line up with TRBD1. Source material: cultured non-Tr1 T cells, either the whole culture or a sorted T cell fraction (not recorded which). The TCR was taken from a human donor in good health. DNA of the CDR3: TGCAGTGCTAGACCCCCCGGGACAGGGGGCAGGGACGAGCAGTACTTC. This encodes CSARPPGTGGRDEQYF.